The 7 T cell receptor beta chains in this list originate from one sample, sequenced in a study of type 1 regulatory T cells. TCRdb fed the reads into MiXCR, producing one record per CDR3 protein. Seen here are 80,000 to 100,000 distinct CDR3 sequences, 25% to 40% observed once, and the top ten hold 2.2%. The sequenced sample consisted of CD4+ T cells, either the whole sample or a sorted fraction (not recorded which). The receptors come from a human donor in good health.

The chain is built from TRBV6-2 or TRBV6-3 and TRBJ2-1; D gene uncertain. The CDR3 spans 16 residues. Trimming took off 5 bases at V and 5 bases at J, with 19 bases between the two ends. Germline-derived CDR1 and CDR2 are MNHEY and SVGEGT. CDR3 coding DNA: TGTGCCAGCAGTCTCTACAGCTTAAGTATCGACAATGAGCAGTTCTTC. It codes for CASSLYSLSIDNEQFF.

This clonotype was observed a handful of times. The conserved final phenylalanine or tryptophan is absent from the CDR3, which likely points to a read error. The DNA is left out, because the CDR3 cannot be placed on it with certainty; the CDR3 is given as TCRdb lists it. The CDR3 loop reads CASSSPDTSKRPSTV. V gene TRBV6-2 or TRBV6-3 combines with J gene TRBJ2-5; the DNA was not compared with TRBD1, the D call given in the table. From its first to its last residue, the CDR3 has 15 amino acids. Germline assignment: CDR1 MNHEY and CDR2 SVGEGT.

The CDR3 DNA sequence: TGTGCCGCCAGGGGCACCGGCACAGATACGCAGTATTTT. Translating gives CAARGTGTDTQYF. V usage is TRBV6-5 and J usage is TRBJ2-3, with D possibly TRBD1 on 6 matching bases. Germline V gene sequence: CDR1 MNHEY, CDR2 SVGAGI. The CDR3 is 13 amino acids. The V end lost 11 bases, the J end lost 1 base, and 13 bases lay between the germline ends.

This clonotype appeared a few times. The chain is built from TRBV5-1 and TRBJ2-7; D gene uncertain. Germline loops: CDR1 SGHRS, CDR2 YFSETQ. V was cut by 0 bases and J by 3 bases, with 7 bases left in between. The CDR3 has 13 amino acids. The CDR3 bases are TGCGCCAGCAGCTTGGACGAATTCTACGAGCAGTACTTC. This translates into CASSLDEFYEQYF.

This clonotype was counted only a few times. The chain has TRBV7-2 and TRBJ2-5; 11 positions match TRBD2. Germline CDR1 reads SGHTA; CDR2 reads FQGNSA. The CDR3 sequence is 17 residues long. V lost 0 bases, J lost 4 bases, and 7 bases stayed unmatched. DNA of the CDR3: TGTGCCAGCAGCTTAGCGCTGCTAGCGGGAGGATTAGAGACCCAGTACTTC. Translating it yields CASSLALLAGGLETQYF.

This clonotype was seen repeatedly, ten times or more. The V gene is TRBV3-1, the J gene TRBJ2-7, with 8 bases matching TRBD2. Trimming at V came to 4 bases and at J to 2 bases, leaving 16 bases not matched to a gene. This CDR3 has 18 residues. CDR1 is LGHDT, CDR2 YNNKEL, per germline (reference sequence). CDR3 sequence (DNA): TGTGCCAGCAGCCCAGATATAGCGGGGCGGAAGTCCACCTACGAGCAGTACTTC. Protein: CASSPDIAGRKSTYEQYF.

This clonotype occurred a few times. CDR3 residues: CASSLGPLAGANEQFF. As DNA, the CDR3 is TGCGCCAGCAGCTTGGGCCCGTTGGCGGGAGCCAATGAGCAGTTCTTC. This chain links TRBV5-1 with TRBJ2-1, with TRBD2 matching 7 bases. Unmatched junction bases numbered 9, after V lost 0 bases and J lost 6 bases. The germline CDR1 and CDR2 sequences are SGHRS and YFSETQ. The length of the CDR3 is 16 residues.